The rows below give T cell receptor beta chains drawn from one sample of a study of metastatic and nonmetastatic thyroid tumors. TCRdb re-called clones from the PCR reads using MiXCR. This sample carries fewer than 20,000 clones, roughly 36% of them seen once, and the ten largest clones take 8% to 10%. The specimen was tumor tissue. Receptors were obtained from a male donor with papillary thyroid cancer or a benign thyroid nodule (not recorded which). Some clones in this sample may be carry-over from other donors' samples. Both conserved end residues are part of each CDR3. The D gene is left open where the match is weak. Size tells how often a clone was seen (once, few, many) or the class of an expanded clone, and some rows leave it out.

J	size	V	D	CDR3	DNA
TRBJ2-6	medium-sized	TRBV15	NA	CATSRRPSSGANVLTF	TGTGCCACCAGCAGACGACCGAGCTCTGGGGCCAACGTCCTGACTTTC
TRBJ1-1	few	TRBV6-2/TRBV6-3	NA	CASILQENTEAFF	TGTGCCAGCATTCTCCAGGAGAACACTGAAGCTTTCTTT
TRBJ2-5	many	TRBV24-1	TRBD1	CATGQGALETQYF	TGTGCCACCGGACAGGGGGCTCTAGAGACCCAGTACTTC
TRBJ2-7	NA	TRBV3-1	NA	CASSRMWRGLSYEQYF	TGTGCCAGCAGCAGAATGTGGCGGGGCCTCTCCTACGAGCAGTACTTC
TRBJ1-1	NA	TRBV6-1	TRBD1	CASSRQGRSTEAFF	TGTGCCAGCAGTAGACAGGGGAGAAGCACTGAAGCTTTCTTT
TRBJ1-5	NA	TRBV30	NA	CAWSLHGNQPQHF	TGTGCCTGGAGTCTTCATGGGAATCAGCCCCAGCATTTT
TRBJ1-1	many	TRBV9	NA	CASSVDPTPEGAFF	TGTGCCAGCAGCGTAGATCCAACCCCAGAAGGAGCTTTCTTT
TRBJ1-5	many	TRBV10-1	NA	CASSGQLRDSNQPQHF	TGCGCCAGCAGTGGACAGCTGAGGGATAGCAATCAGCCCCAGCATTTT
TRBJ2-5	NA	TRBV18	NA	CASSPVTFETQYF	TGCGCCAGCTCACCCGTGACGTTCGAGACCCAGTACTTC
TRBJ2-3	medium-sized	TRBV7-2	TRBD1	CASTLPDRVADTQYF	TGTGCCAGCACCCTCCCGGACAGGGTGGCCGATACGCAGTATTTT
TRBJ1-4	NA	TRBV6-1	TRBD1	CASSENRPSGTGMFKEKLFF	TGTGCCAGCAGTGAAAACCGTCCTTCCGGGACAGGGATGTTTAAGGAAAAACTGTTTTTT
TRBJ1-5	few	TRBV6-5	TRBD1	CASSSGQVNQPQHF	TGTGCCAGCAGTTCGGGACAGGTCAATCAGCCCCAGCATTTT
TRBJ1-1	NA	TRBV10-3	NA	CAISGRRREAFF	TGTGCCATCAGTGGACGCCGTCGTGAAGCTTTCTTT
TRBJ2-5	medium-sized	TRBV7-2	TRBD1	CASSVGQQETQYF	TGTGCCAGCAGCGTGGGACAGCAAGAGACCCAGTACTTC
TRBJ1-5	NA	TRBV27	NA	CASGSGSGWQPQHF	TGTGCCAGCGGATCAGGTTCGGGTTGGCAGCCCCAGCATTTT
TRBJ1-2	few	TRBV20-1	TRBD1	CSAGFRGLGYTF	TGCAGTGCGGGGTTTAGGGGGCTTGGCTACACCTTC
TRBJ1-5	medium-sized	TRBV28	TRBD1	CASSYTGAFNQPQHF	TGTGCCAGCAGCTATACAGGGGCCTTCAATCAGCCCCAGCATTTT